The source of this T cell receptor beta chain is a study of blood T cell repertoires in COVID-19. The repertoire was sequenced with immunoSEQ multiplex PCR; TCRdb's copy has only in-frame clones and lacks some. The sample shows under 85,000 clones, around 89% of them seen only once. This CDR3 contains 12 residues. Germline V lookup: CDR1 SQVTM, CDR2 ANQGSEA. V was pared by 3 bases and J by 2 bases, with 5 bases between. The genes are TRBV29-1 and TRBJ1-5; D not certain. Source material: peripheral blood. The sequence was collected from a man aged 65-85 years with active or convalescent COVID-19. CDR3 sequence (DNA): TGCAGCGTTGAGGAGGGCAATCAGCCCCAGCATTTT. Translating gives CSVEEGNQPQHF.